The clone carrying this T cell receptor beta chain was counted at least ten times. No antigen is known for it. The sample comes from a study of T cell repertoires in cytomegalovirus infection. Looking at the study overall: Matching HLA type and CMV infection were both indicated by public TCR beta signatures. Notes on the study in general: CMV-specific TCR beta clonotypes restricted by HLA-C were the ones dominating the ex vivo response. Summed public TCR beta family frequency identified CMV carriers bearing the relevant HLA.

One entry per CDR3 protein results from TCRdb running MiXCR on the reads. The table includes around 70,000 distinct CDR3 sequences, more than 3% detected once. CDR3 size: 17 residues. Germline CDR1 and CDR2: SGHVS and FQNEAQ. J gave up 2 bases and V 0 bases, and 7 bases lay outside the gene matches. The rearrangement links TRBV7-8 to TRBJ1-5; 7 nucleotides match TRBD1. The TCR sequence derives from a human donor in good health (CMV status not recorded). Some clones in this sample may be carry-over from other donors' samples. Specimen: PBMCs. CDR3 loop: CASSLAQGGGGNQPQHF. The DNA of the CDR3 is TGTGCCAGCAGCTTAGCGCAGGGAGGGGGCGGCAATCAGCCCCAGCATTTT.